The 20 T cell receptor beta chains presented below share a single source sample, sequenced in a study of beta chain features in type 1 diabetes. Study-wide findings and caveats: Researchers report that Type 1 diabetes patients had moderately but significantly shorter TCRB CDR3s across all four CD4+ subsets.

No antigens are known for them. All of the isolated RNA was reverse transcribed, so expressed TCRB transcripts were sequenced. Repertoires were generated with immunoSEQ multiplex PCR, while TCRdb's copy carries only in-frame clones and drops some. The table lists some 350,000 clones, approximately 13% of them singletons. Sequenced sample: naive CD4+ T cells from blood. The receptors were sampled from a woman between 18 and 30 years old with type 1 diabetes.

This chain joins TRBV5-1 and TRBJ2-6; 15 bases are a match to TRBD2. Germline CDR1 is SGHRS and CDR2 is YFSETQ. CDR3 length: 20 residues. Trimming at V came to 0 bases and at J to 2 bases, leaving 6 bases not matched to a gene. The CDR3: CASSLDRTSGRAPGANVLTF. The CDR3 coding sequence is TGCGCCAGCAGCTTGGATAGGACTAGCGGGAGGGCCCCTGGGGCCAACGTCCTGACTTTC.

V and J are TRBV28 and TRBJ2-7, with TRBD2 matching 8 bases. Losses at the gene ends were 8 bases for V and 4 bases for J; bases not matched to a gene: 7. CDR3 length equals 13 residues. The germline gives CDR1 MDHEN, CDR2 SYDVKM. CDR3 residues: CASGSGSGYEQYF. In DNA, the CDR3 is TGTGCCAGCGGAAGCGGGAGCGGGTACGAGCAGTACTTC.

This clone has more than one count but fewer than ten. The chain links TRBV2 to TRBJ2-5; 7 bases are shared with TRBD2. The CDR3 runs to 14 residues. Germline V gives CDR1 SNHLY, CDR2 FYNNEI. After removal of 8 bases from V and 5 bases from J, the junction contained 11 bases not matched to a gene. Here the CDR3 reads CASHPSSGDETQYF. As DNA, the CDR3 is TGTGCCAGCCATCCATCTAGCGGCGACGAGACCCAGTACTTC.

This clone was seen a few times. The rearrangement uses TRBV29-1 and TRBJ2-7; 7 nucleotides agree with TRBD2. V gave up 4 bases and J gave up 6 bases; unmatched junction bases: 3. Looked up from germline, CDR1 is SQVTM and CDR2 is ANQGSEA. CDR3 size: 11 residues. Here the CDR3 reads CSVGSSGEQYF. The CDR3 coding sequence is TGCAGCGTTGGATCTAGCGGCGAGCAGTACTTC.

This chain uses TRBV11-2 with TRBJ2-1, with D maybe TRBD2 (6 bases). The length of the CDR3 is 13 residues. The germline V gene has CDR1 SGHAT and CDR2 FQNNGV. The germline V and J ends were trimmed by 4 bases and 6 bases, with 10 bases remaining between them. CDR3 coding DNA: TGTGCCAGCAGCTACGGGACTTCCAATGAGCAGTTCTTC. It specifies CASSYGTSNEQFF.

The V gene is TRBV11-3, the J gene TRBJ2-1, with 9 positions matching TRBD2. J was trimmed by 4 bases and V by 3 bases; bases with no gene match: 1. The CDR3 has 14 amino acids. Germline values: CDR1 SGHNT, CDR2 YENEEA. The CDR3 region is CASSFSGSYNEQFF. The CDR3 DNA is TGTGCCAGCAGCTTTAGCGGGAGTTACAATGAGCAGTTCTTC.

V and J are TRBV6-5 and TRBJ1-1; D remains unclear. The germline V gene has CDR1 MNHEY and CDR2 SVGAGI. This CDR3 has 14 amino acids. V was pared by 6 bases and J by 5 bases, with 16 bases between. The CDR3 region has the DNA TGTGCCAGCAGCCCCACTGGTTACTGGACTGAAGCTTTCTTT. This translates into CASSPTGYWTEAFF.

This clone occurred a few times. The J gene is TRBJ2-6, the V gene TRBV19; 9 nucleotides line up with TRBD1. V was clipped by 7 bases and J by 0 bases; unmatched bases: 7. The length of the CDR3 is 17 residues. Germline values: CDR1 LNHDA, CDR2 SQIVND (reference sequence). The CDR3 coding sequence is TGTGCCAGTACCCCGGGACAGGGAAGCTCTGGGGCCAACGTCCTGACTTTC. Protein product: CASTPGQGSSGANVLTF.

This clone has more than one count but fewer than ten. The CDR3 bases are TGTGCCAGTAGTGGCGTGGGCGCCCTCTCCTACAATGAGCAGTTCTTC. Its protein product is CASSGVGALSYNEQFF. This chain uses TRBV19 with TRBJ2-1; no firm D call. In germline, CDR1 is LNHDA, CDR2 SQIVND (reference sequence). Deletions cut 5 bases from V and 0 bases from J, with 14 bases between. The CDR3 runs 16 residues.

This clone has just a few counts. V and J are TRBV27 and TRBJ2-3; the match to TRBD1 covers 11 bases. The germline V gene has CDR1 MNHEY and CDR2 SMNVEV (reference sequence). Trimming took 3 bases from V and 2 from J; bases not matched to a gene: 4. The CDR3 sequence is 16 residues long. Here the CDR3 reads CASSFRTGGLTDTQYF. CDR3 in DNA: TGTGCCAGCAGTTTCCGGACAGGGGGCCTCACAGATACGCAGTATTTT.

This clone turned up a few times. The J gene is TRBJ2-5, the V gene TRBV5-4; D possibly corresponds to TRBD1 (6 bases). V lost 4 bases and J lost 3, with 13 bases in between. Germline V gene data show CDR1 as SGHNT and CDR2 as YYREEE (reference sequence). This CDR3 contains 14 residues. CDR3 bases: TGTGCCAGCAGCATCCAGGGGTCCAAAGAGACCCAGTACTTC. The encoded protein is CASSIQGSKETQYF.

This clone was picked up a small number of times. This chain connects TRBV5-6 to TRBJ1-3; D call uncertain. The CDR3 contains 15 residues. The germline V gene has CDR1 SGHDT and CDR2 YYEEEE. V lost 2 bases and J lost 0, with 9 bases in between. The chain's CDR3 is CASSFEWSSGNTIYF. CDR3 bases: TGTGCCAGCAGCTTCGAATGGAGCTCTGGAAACACCATATATTTT.

V and J are TRBV6-6 and TRBJ1-5; D is perhaps TRBD1 (5 bases). Trimming took off 0 bases at V and 0 bases at J, with 9 bases between the two ends. This CDR3 is 16 amino acids long. The germline V gene has CDR1 MNHNY and CDR2 SVGAGI (reference sequence). CDR3 coding DNA: TGTGCCAGCAGTTACTCAGGGGTAGGTAGCAATCAGCCCCAGCATTTT. Translation: CASSYSGVGSNQPQHF.

This clone has more than one count but fewer than ten. V usage is TRBV11-2 and J usage is TRBJ2-2; TRBD2 matches at 8 bases. Germline CDR1 and CDR2: SGHAT and FQNNGV. The CDR3 loop spans 14 amino acids. Unmatched junction bases numbered 4, after V lost 5 bases and J lost 5 bases. For the CDR3, the DNA is TGTGCCAGCAGCCGCCGGGGGGGGACCGGGGAGCTGTTTTTT. It encodes CASSRRGGTGELFF.

This clone was seen ten or more times. This chain links TRBV29-1 with TRBJ2-7; possibly TRBD2 for D (6 bases). V was trimmed by 6 bases and J by 6 bases, leaving 12 bases between them. The length of the CDR3 is 11 residues. The germline V gene has CDR1 SQVTM and CDR2 ANQGSEA. The CDR3 loop reads CSVPDGSEQYV. CDR3 nucleotide sequence: TGCAGCGTCCCCGACGGGAGCGAGCAGTACGTC.

The table lists this clone with a few counts. The genes are TRBV6-1 and TRBJ1-2; D unclear. The CDR3 has 12 amino acids. Between the trimmed V and J ends, which lost 8 bases and 3 bases, there was a span of 10 bases. Germline V CDR1 and CDR2: MNHNS, SASEGT. Here the CDR3 reads CASSNRDYGYTF. Written as DNA, the CDR3 is TGTGCCAGCTCGAACCGAGACTATGGCTACACCTTC.

This chain connects TRBV28 to TRBJ2-3; 10 nucleotides line up with TRBD2. Unmatched junction bases numbered 10, after V lost 7 bases and J lost 6 bases. The CDR3 loop spans 15 amino acids. Per the germline V gene, CDR1 is MDHEN and CDR2 is SYDVKM. In DNA, the CDR3 is TGTGCCAGCACCCACCCTAGCGGGAGATCGGATACGCAGTATTTT. Amino acids: CASTHPSGRSDTQYF.

Comments on this clone: A junction boundary mismatches the germline segment, possibly from a read error. The V call is TRBV18, the J call TRBJ2-7; perhaps TRBD2 as D (6 bases). Germline CDR1 is KGHSH and CDR2 is LQKENI. CDR3 length: 13 residues. CDR3 sequence: CASSEGLPYEQWF. CDR3 nucleotides: TGTGCCAGCTCGGAAGGACTACCCTACGAGCAGTGGTTC.

The chain employs TRBV6-1 and TRBJ2-1, with D perhaps matching TRBD1 (5 bases). Germline assignment: CDR1 MNHNS and CDR2 SASEGT. The V gene lost 8 bases and the J gene lost 10 bases, with 12 bases spanning the gap. CDR3 length: 11 residues. The CDR3 sequence is CASALDTEQFF. CDR3 nucleotides: TGTGCCAGCGCCCTGGACACCGAGCAGTTCTTC.

The rearrangement uses TRBV9 and TRBJ2-1; TRBD2 matches 8 bases. The V segment lost 0 bases and the J segment 6 bases; nucleotides outside the gene matches: 23. This CDR3 has 21 amino acids. CDR1 and CDR2 (germline): SGDLS, YYNGEE. CDR3 protein: CASSVGGSGKSGSLRGNEQFF. CDR3 in DNA: TGTGCCAGCAGCGTAGGGGGATCGGGGAAAAGCGGGAGTCTCCGAGGCAATGAGCAGTTCTTC.